This is a list of T cell receptor beta chains from one sample in a study of blood T cell repertoires in COVID-19. Sequencing was performed with immunoSEQ multiplex PCR; in TCRdb, only in-frame clones are kept and a portion is missing. This table has 200,000 to 250,000 clones, approximately 90% appearing once. The sample taken for sequencing was peripheral blood. The receptors were gathered from a woman aged 40 to 55 with acute or convalescent COVID-19. Both conserved end residues are part of each CDR3. Each record gives: clone size, V gene, J gene, D gene, CDR3 DNA, CDR3 protein. The D gene is left open where the match is weak. Clone size is given for some rows only: seen once, a few or many times, or a class if the clone is expanded.

.	TRBV19	TRBJ1-2	.	TGTGCCTGCAAGACAGGAAGCTACTATGGCTACACCTTC	CACKTGSYYGYTF
.	TRBV5-6	TRBJ1-2	TRBD1	TGTGCCAGCAGCCTCGCTGGACAGGGAAACTATGGCTACACCTTC	CASSLAGQGNYGYTF
.	TRBV7-9	TRBJ1-1	TRBD1	TGTGCCAGCAGCTCAAACAGGGGGCAGGTCACTGAAGCTTTCTTT	CASSSNRGQVTEAFF
once	TRBV7-3	TRBJ2-3	TRBD1	TGTGCCAGCAGCTTACAGGGGGGCACAGATACGCAGTATTTT	CASSLQGGTDTQYF
.	TRBV5-1	TRBJ2-1	.	TGCGCCAGCAGCTTGGGGCATAATGAGCAGTTCTTC	CASSLGHNEQFF
.	TRBV19	TRBJ2-1	.	TGTGCCAGTAGTATAACGGGGATCAATGAGCAGTTCTTC	CASSITGINEQFF
.	TRBV2	TRBJ1-1	TRBD1	TGTGCCAGCAGGGGGACAGGTTTGAACACTGAAGCTTTCTTT	CASRGTGLNTEAFF
.	TRBV7-2	TRBJ1-2	.	TGTGCCAGCAGCCTTAGAAAACAGAATTCCTATGGCTACACCTTC	CASSLRKQNSYGYTF
.	TRBV2	TRBJ2-1	.	TGTGCCAGCAGCGGGAGAATTTACAATGAGCAGTTCTTC	CASSGRIYNEQFF
.	TRBV5-5	TRBJ1-1	.	TGTGCCAGCAGCCCCCTTATGAACACTGAAGCTTTCTTT	CASSPLMNTEAFF
.	TRBV24-1	TRBJ2-1	.	TGTGCCACCACCGCGGGACTCGGCGGGCGAGAGCAGTTCTTC	CATTAGLGGREQFF
.	TRBV5-4	TRBJ2-5	TRBD1	TGTGCCAGCAGCTTGGCGGTGGGACAGGACAGTACCCAGTACTTC	CASSLAVGQDSTQYF
.	TRBV11-3	TRBJ2-1	TRBD2	TGTGCCAGCAGCGCTAGCGGGGGGGCGATCAATGAGCAGTTCTTC	CASSASGGAINEQFF
.	TRBV4-1	TRBJ1-1	.	TGCGCCAGCAGCCAAAGTGCAGGGGTCACTGAAGCTTTCTTT	CASSQSAGVTEAFF
.	TRBV2	TRBJ1-4	TRBD1	TGTGCCAGACGTACTACAGGGGGACAGGGACTGTTTTTT	CARRTTGGQGLFF
.	TRBV19	TRBJ1-5	TRBD1	TGTGCCAGTAGTGGGACAGGGGGGCATCAGCCCCAGCATTTT	CASSGTGGHQPQHF
.	TRBV19	TRBJ2-3	.	TGTGCCAGTAGTTTCGGACAGTCTAGCACAGATACGCAGTATTTT	CASSFGQSSTDTQYF
.	TRBV19	TRBJ1-2	TRBD1	TGTGCCAGTAGTCCCCAGACGACAGGGAGCTATGGCTACACCTTC	CASSPQTTGSYGYTF
.	TRBV5-1	TRBJ2-3	.	TGCGCCAGCAGCTATGGGGGGGCTAGCACAGATACGCAGTATTTT	CASSYGGASTDTQYF
.	TRBV24-1	TRBJ1-2	.	TGTGCCACCAGTGACCCGCGGGGGGCCGGCTATGGCTACACCTTC	CATSDPRGAGYGYTF
.	TRBV21-1	TRBJ1-1	.	TGTGCCAGCGATGAAGCCAACACTGAAGCTTTCTTT	CASDEANTEAFF
.	TRBV11-1	TRBJ1-1	.	TGTGCCAGCAGCTTATTCGATTTTGGGAGGAACACTGAAGCTTTCTTT	CASSLFDFGRNTEAFF
.	TRBV27	TRBJ2-4	TRBD1	TGTGCCAGCACTATACAGGGGACCAAAAACATTCAGTACTTC	CASTIQGTKNIQYF
.	TRBV24-1	TRBJ2-2	TRBD1	TGTGCCACCAGTGACAGGGACAGGCCGAACACCGGGGAGCTGTTTTTT	CATSDRDRPNTGELFF
once	TRBV4-1	TRBJ2-3	TRBD1	TGCGCCAGCAGCCTCACCTACGGGACAGTAAACACAGATACGCAGTATTTT	CASSLTYGTVNTDTQYF